A selection of T cell receptor beta chains follows, all from one sample in a study of cytomegalovirus exposure and HLA in healthy donors. Only in-frame clones appear in the TCRdb table, and some are missing; sequencing was by immunoSEQ multiplex PCR. This repertoire shows fewer than 200,000 clones, 85% found once; its top ten account for about a sixth. The sequencing input was PBMCs. These receptors were taken from a man younger than 35 in good health and CMV-seropositive. CDR3s include the opening cysteine and the closing phenylalanine or tryptophan. A D gene is named only where the DNA matches it firmly. Clone size appears in some rows only: once, few, many, or a class for an expanded clone.

v_gene,j_gene,d_gene,abundance,CDR3nt,CDR3aa
TRBV28,TRBJ2-2,NA,NA,TGTGCCAGCAGTTCTCAGGGAATCCACGGGGAGCTGTTTTTT,CASSSQGIHGELFF
TRBV13,TRBJ1-3,NA,NA,TGTGCCAGCAGCGGAGACAGACCGGCCAACTTATATAGCTCTGGAAACACCATATATTTT,CASSGDRPANLYSSGNTIYF
TRBV10-1,TRBJ2-5,TRBD2,once,TGCGCCAGCAGTGAAAAGGAGAGCGGGAGGGTGGGAAGGACCCAGTACTTC,CASSEKESGRVGRTQYF
TRBV7-9,TRBJ2-2,NA,few,TGTGCCAGCAGCTTTGCGTCTGCCAACACCGGGGAGCTGTTTTTT,CASSFASANTGELFF
TRBV19,TRBJ1-2,NA,NA,TGTGCCAGTATCGCAAAATCACAGGGTACTCGTGGCTACACCTTC,CASIAKSQGTRGYTF
TRBV4-1,TRBJ1-1,NA,NA,TGCGCCAGCAGCCAAGAGCCAACAGGGAACACTGAAGCTTTCTTT,CASSQEPTGNTEAFF
TRBV5-1,TRBJ1-1,TRBD1,NA,TGCGCCAGCAGCTTGTTAGGACAGGGAAACACTGAAGCTTTCTTT,CASSLLGQGNTEAFF
TRBV5-6,TRBJ2-5,TRBD2,NA,TGTGCCAGCAGCCCCGGACTAGCGGGGCAAGAGACCCAGTACTTC,CASSPGLAGQETQYF
TRBV11-3,TRBJ2-7,NA,NA,TGTGCCAGCAGCTTAAGCCTTAGCGAGCAGTACTTC,CASSLSLSEQYF
TRBV2,TRBJ1-5,NA,few,TGTGCCAGCAAAAGGAGGGCGATGAGCAATCAGCCCCAGCATTTT,CASKRRAMSNQPQHF
TRBV10-2,TRBJ1-5,TRBD1,NA,TGCGCCAGCAGGGACAGGGGATTTAGTCAGCCCCAGCATTTT,CASRDRGFSQPQHF
TRBV20-1,TRBJ2-7,NA,NA,TGCAGTGTGGACGGGATGAACGAGCAGTACTTC,CSVDGMNEQYF
TRBV10-3,TRBJ2-7,NA,NA,TGTGCCATCAGGGACAATAACAATGGAGGGGCTGTATACGAGCAGTACTTC,CAIRDNNNGGAVYEQYF
TRBV11-2,TRBJ1-2,NA,NA,TGTGCCAGCAGCTTAGATTCCGGGGAGGATGGCTACACCTTC,CASSLDSGEDGYTF
TRBV28,TRBJ1-3,TRBD1,NA,TGTGCCGGACAGGACAGCTACCCAAACACCATATATTTT,CAGQDSYPNTIYF
TRBV5-6,TRBJ2-7,NA,NA,TGTGCCAGCAGCTTGGACCCCCCTAGCGAGTACACCTACGAGCAGTACTTC,CASSLDPPSEYTYEQYF
TRBV7-2,TRBJ1-5,NA,NA,TGTGCCAGCAGCTTAGGGCAGACAACTAATCAGCCCCAGCATTTT,CASSLGQTTNQPQHF
TRBV28,TRBJ2-4,NA,NA,TGTGCCAGCAGTTTGGGGGGTGAGGGCATTCAGTACTTC,CASSLGGEGIQYF
TRBV6-5,TRBJ1-5,NA,NA,TGTGCCAGCAGAATAAATAGCAATCAGCCCCAGCATTTT,CASRINSNQPQHF
TRBV5-4,TRBJ1-1,TRBD1,NA,TGTGCCAGCAGCCAGGGACAGCCAGGGGGTTACACTGAAGCTTTCTTT,CASSQGQPGGYTEAFF
TRBV9,TRBJ2-2,TRBD2,NA,TGTGCCAGCAGCGGTAGCGGGGGGGCCCCCGGGGAGCTGTTTTTT,CASSGSGGAPGELFF
TRBV28,TRBJ1-5,NA,few,TGTGCCAGCAGTATAATAGGGGTCAGCAATCAGCCCCAGCATTTT,CASSIIGVSNQPQHF
TRBV7-9,TRBJ2-1,NA,NA,TGTGCCAGCAGCTTATCCGGCGGCAGTGAGCAGTTCTTC,CASSLSGGSEQFF
TRBV28,TRBJ1-1,TRBD1,NA,TGTGCCAGCAGAAACAGGGGGCCCACTGAAGCTTTCTTT,CASRNRGPTEAFF
TRBV15,TRBJ1-1,TRBD1,NA,TGTGCCTCAGGGACAGCGAACACTGAAGCTTTCTTT,CASGTANTEAFF
TRBV4-1,TRBJ2-7,NA,NA,TGCGCCAGCAGCCAAGTTACTAGCAGCCACGAGCAGTACTTC,CASSQVTSSHEQYF
TRBV5-4,TRBJ2-3,TRBD2,NA,TGTGCCAGCAGCTTGGAGGCTAGCGGTCCGGTAAGAGATACGCAGTATTTT,CASSLEASGPVRDTQYF
TRBV7-9,TRBJ1-6,NA,NA,TGTGCCAGCAGCTTGGGGGCCCCAGGCCCCAATTCACCCCTCCACTTT,CASSLGAPGPNSPLHF
TRBV7-9,TRBJ1-2,TRBD1,NA,TGTGCCAGCGGCTGGACAGGGAACTATGGCTACACCTTC,CASGWTGNYGYTF
TRBV27,TRBJ1-4,NA,NA,TGTGCCAGCAGTAACCCGGGTGGTGAAAAACTGTTTTTT,CASSNPGGEKLFF
TRBV28,TRBJ1-1,NA,NA,TGTGCCAGCAGTTTCGGTAGATCTGAAGCTTTCTTT,CASSFGRSEAFF
TRBV4-1,TRBJ2-7,NA,NA,TGCGCCAGCAGCCACCCAACAGAGTACGAGCAGTACTTC,CASSHPTEYEQYF
TRBV29-1,TRBJ1-2,TRBD1,NA,TGCAGCGTTGGGGGGACAGGGGGCAACTCGGGCTATGGCTACACCTTC,CSVGGTGGNSGYGYTF
TRBV9,TRBJ2-5,TRBD2,NA,TGTGCCAGCAGCGCGGGGACTAGCGTACAGACCCAGTACTTC,CASSAGTSVQTQYF
TRBV5-4,TRBJ2-1,TRBD1,NA,TGTGCCTTCAAGCCGGACAGGGGCTCCTACAATGAGCAGTTCTTC,CAFKPDRGSYNEQFF
TRBV7-3,TRBJ2-1,TRBD2,NA,TGTGCCAGCAGCTTAGCGGGGGGTTCTTTCAATGAGCAGTTCTTC,CASSLAGGSFNEQFF
TRBV5-6,TRBJ2-3,TRBD2,once,TGTGCCAGCAGCGCTGGGACTAGCGGGAGCGCAGATACGCAGTATTTT,CASSAGTSGSADTQYF
TRBV5-4,TRBJ2-3,NA,once,TGTGCCAGCAGCGACAGGGAGGCAGATACGCAGTATTTT,CASSDREADTQYF
TRBV29-1,TRBJ2-7,NA,few,TGCAGCGTGCTAGGGGACTCCTCTGGGGTCTACGAGCAGTACTTC,CSVLGDSSGVYEQYF
TRBV5-3,TRBJ1-1,NA,NA,TGTGCCAGCACCGAGGGAAATGAAGCTTTCTTT,CASTEGNEAFF
TRBV6-5,TRBJ2-1,NA,many,TGTGCCAGCAGTCAAGGGGTTGCGCAGTTCTTC,CASSQGVAQFF
TRBV29-1,TRBJ2-7,TRBD2,NA,TGCAGCGTCCTTAGCGGGACGGTCTACGAGCAGTACTTC,CSVLSGTVYEQYF
TRBV6-1,TRBJ1-5,TRBD1,NA,TGTGCCAGCAGTACCGGGACAGGGGGCGCAAGGCCCCAGCATTTT,CASSTGTGGARPQHF
TRBV5-1,TRBJ2-1,NA,NA,TGCGCCAGCAGCTTGGAACCGAGCAATGAGCAGTTCTTC,CASSLEPSNEQFF
TRBV4-1,TRBJ1-2,NA,few,TGCGCCAGCAGCCAAGCGGCAGGCTACTATGGCTACACCTTC,CASSQAAGYYGYTF
TRBV2,TRBJ1-1,TRBD1,NA,TGTGCCAGCTCGGACAGGGGAGCTGAAGCTTTCTTT,CASSDRGAEAFF
TRBV6-1,TRBJ2-6,NA,NA,TGTGCCAGCAGTGACCCATCCCCGGGGTCTTACTCTGGGGCCAACGTCCTGACTTTC,CASSDPSPGSYSGANVLTF
TRBV14,TRBJ2-3,TRBD1,NA,TGTGCCAGCGGTGGACAGGACAGCACAGATACGCAGTATTTT,CASGGQDSTDTQYF
TRBV28,TRBJ1-5,NA,NA,TGTGCCAGCACCTTTAGGGCGGGGCAAGGCAATCAGCCCCAGCATTTT,CASTFRAGQGNQPQHF
TRBV28,TRBJ2-5,NA,NA,TGTGCCAGCAGAGCGGGCGGGCCAAAAGAGACCCAGTACTTC,CASRAGGPKETQYF
TRBV5-1,TRBJ2-7,NA,NA,TGCGCCAGCACTTCGGGGACACAGTCCTACGAGCAGTACTTC,CASTSGTQSYEQYF
TRBV28,TRBJ2-7,TRBD1,NA,TGTGCCAGCAGTGGACAGGGGCGAACCTACGAGCAGTACTTC,CASSGQGRTYEQYF
TRBV6-1,TRBJ1-6,TRBD1,NA,TGTGCCAGCAGTGACAGGGGGCAGAATTCACCCCTCCACTTT,CASSDRGQNSPLHF